This T cell receptor beta chain stems from a study of long-term antiretroviral therapy in people with HIV (dated 2022 in TCRdb). With respect to the entire study: The earliest samples were collected about a decade before the 2015 WHO recommendation for immediate ART, when ART was typically delayed until CD4 counts fell. This retrospective serial study examined whether starting ART and sustained HIV suppression were associated with changes in the composition and diversity of the TRB repertoire in peripheral blood. A total of roughly 200 cryopreserved PBMC samples were contributed to the cohort by 30 adults with confirmed HIV infection, with samples collected serially over a mean of roughly six years (range 1-12). Among the approximately 27 participants with HIV, eleven were female. No cross-contamination during QIAcube processing was shown when test extractions of a monoclonal T-cell line were performed alongside about 33 polyclonal samples. General study outcomes and caveats: HIV repertoires had narrower CDR3 length ranges than controls, and the network structure suggested an antigen-experienced repertoire that shifted only slightly toward naive after ART. The samples span the years 2004 to 2017, and the ART regimens used at that time may not be as effective as current regimens. Expanded TRB clones identified before ART initiation dominated the repertoire across all time points, though the dominance fluctuated and decreased in many PLHIV after ART. Inferences about post-ART repertoire changes were limited because no data were available on ART adherence, viral resistance or therapy changes. Starting ART was linked to a significant rise in TRB diversity, yet even with long-term ART the diversity remained significantly lower than in transplant donor controls. Owing to limited PBMC availability, only the TCR beta chain was sequenced, without alpha chain pairing. Because pre-ART samples had limited cell numbers, unsorted PBMC were profiled rather than sorted CD4+ and CD8+ T cells.

The immunoSEQ hsTCRB v3.0 assay was used at survey level resolution to sequence the TRB variable region. TRB sequencing targeted a depth of roughly 40,000-55,000 T-cell genomes per sample. Pooled TRB libraries were sequenced on an Illumina MiSeq with a v3 150-cycle kit. In the authors' own workflow: Repertoire analysis was performed in R inside a reproducible Nextflow workflow that covered QC, data transformation and analysis. Custom analyses were implemented in LymphoSeq2, an R package for AIRR-Seq data exploration. Four samples that yielded fewer than 5000 total TRB sequences were excluded, so that 150 to 200 HIV repertoires were analyzed. Among the approximately 190 retained HIV repertoires, 55 to 65 were collected before ART initiation and approximately 130 were collected after ART initiation. Each repertoire was downsampled to 5000 TRB nucleotide sequences, and summary statistics were averaged across 100 downsampling iterations. TRB sequences were retained for analysis only if CDR3 regions of at least seven amino acids were present. Two measures captured diversity: a Shannon entropy-derived clonality score and the Gini coefficient. Repertoire networks linked the top 5000 CDR3 amino acid sequences whenever two sequences differed by an edit distance of one. Antigen specificity groups and MHC restriction were predicted for TRB CDR3 amino acid sequences with GLIPH2. To flag known CMV, EBV, HIV or tissue antigen associations, CDR3 amino acid sequences were matched against VDJdb and McPAS-TCR. Pre-ART, post-ART and control groups were compared with Wilcoxon signed-rank tests and Holm-Bonferroni correction. Held by TCRdb, this immuneACCESS table contains in-frame sequences only and omits some clones. Under half of the omission traces to an unresolved V gene where checked; the cause of the rest is unknown. V and J calls and clone size are those listed in that table; D and trimming were worked out from the DNA. This sample is represented by under 40,000 clones; roughly four fifths of them were singletons. The ten largest clones represent about 12% of the sample.

The table lists this clone with a few counts. It lacks a known antigen. Base quality data are lacking; no much larger clone is found one base away. V sheds 6 bases and J sheds 0 bases, leaving 6 bases between their ends. Reading from cysteine to phenylalanine, the CDR3 counts 12 amino acids. Only the CDR3 DNA stays, 36 bases, in frame from base 1. The germline V gene (reference sequence) supplies CDR1 MNHEY and CDR2 SMNVEV. To be included, a participant needed at least one PBMC sample from before ART initiation plus at least two post-ART samples. Every participant with HIV received treatment in the United States of America. Cryopreserved samples of roughly 0.95-10 million PBMC were thawed and washed before DNA extraction. At the time of the earliest PBMC sample, participants with HIV were aged between about 23 and 54 years. Each participant contributed PBMC samples from 1-4 timepoints before ART initiation and 2-8 timepoints after ART initiation, with a median of 7 samples. For every participant, serial HIV viral load, CD4+ T-cell count, ART history and demographic data were obtained. A Qiagen kit on a QIAcube was used to extract genomic DNA from unsorted PBMC, with samples processed in batches of 12.

The chain couples TRBV27 to TRBJ2-7, with the D gene call left open. Here the sequenced sample was unsorted PBMCs, taken 0.3 years after starting antiretroviral therapy. The receptor's source is a young man with HIV. The DNA sequence reads TGTGCCAGCAGGGCCTCCTCCTACGAGCAGTACTTC. It encodes CASRASSYEQYF.